The 5 T cell receptor beta chains below were found in one sample sequenced in a study of neurological immune-mediated disorders. Via MiXCR, TCRdb re-called the 5' RACE reads, giving one row per CDR3 protein. Found here are fewer than 80,000 distinct CDR3 sequences, less than 6% of them singletons; the top ten hold roughly 3.2%. Input material: PBMCs. The receptors here all came from a woman between 50 and 59 years old with multiple sclerosis.

This clonotype was observed many times. The rearrangement joins TRBV3-1 to TRBJ2-1; TRBD2 agrees at 9 bases. This CDR3 has 16 residues. V was pared by 3 bases and J by 7 bases, with 10 bases of the junction left unmatched. CDR1 is LGHDT and CDR2 is YNNKEL in the germline V gene (reference sequence). The CDR3 loop is CASSHGSGGKDNEQFF. The CDR3 DNA is TGTGCCAGCAGCCACGGGAGCGGGGGGAAAGATAATGAGCAGTTCTTC.

This clonotype was picked up many times. The V and J genes are TRBV12-3 or TRBV12-4 and TRBJ1-2; weak D call: TRBD1 (6 bases). V was shortened by 5 bases and J by 3 bases, with 13 bases between the two germline ends. CDR3 size: 14 residues. CDR3 DNA sequence: TGTGCCAGCAGTCCAACAGGGAGATACTATGGCTACACCTTC. It yields the protein CASSPTGRYYGYTF.

This clonotype has ten or more counts. The chain joins TRBV9 to TRBJ2-2; D is unresolved. Deletions cut 4 bases from V and 0 bases from J, with 22 bases between. CDR1 is SGDLS, CDR2 YYNGEE, per germline. The CDR3 spans 19 residues. The CDR3 DNA sequence: TGTGCCAGCAGCCCCCGAGCACTTAAACCCAACGCGAACACCGGGGAGCTGTTTTTT. This translates into CASSPRALKPNANTGELFF.

Ten or more counts support this clonotype. The chain carries TRBV4-1 and TRBJ2-7; D is possibly TRBD1 (6 bases). With 0 bases removed from V and 12 bases from J, the gap between germline ends came to 15 bases. Germline V gene sequence: CDR1 MGHRA, CDR2 YSYEKL. The CDR3 sequence is 13 residues long. CDR3 bases: TGCGCCAGCAGCCAAGAAAACAGGGTGGGGAGGTACTTC. It translates to CASSQENRVGRYF.

There are many counts of this clonotype. V gene TRBV12-3 or TRBV12-4 combines with J gene TRBJ1-2, with TRBD1 as a possible D gene (5 bases). CDR3 size: 12 residues. V lost 3 bases and J lost 8, with 10 bases in between. The CDR3 DNA reads as TGTGCCAGCAGTTTCGACAGTGGAGGCTACACCTTC. It codes for CASSFDSGGYTF.